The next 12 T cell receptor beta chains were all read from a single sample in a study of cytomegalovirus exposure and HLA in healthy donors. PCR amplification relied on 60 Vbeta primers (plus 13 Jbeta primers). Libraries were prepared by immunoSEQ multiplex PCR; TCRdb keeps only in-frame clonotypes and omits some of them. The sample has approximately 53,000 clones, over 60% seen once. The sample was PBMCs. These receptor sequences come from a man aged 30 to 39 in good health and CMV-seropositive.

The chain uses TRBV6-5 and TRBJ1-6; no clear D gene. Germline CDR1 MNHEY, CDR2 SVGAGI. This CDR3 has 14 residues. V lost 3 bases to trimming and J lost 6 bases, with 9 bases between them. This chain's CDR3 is CASSYEAFNSPLHF. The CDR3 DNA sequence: TGTGCCAGCAGTTATGAGGCCTTTAATTCACCCCTCCACTTT.

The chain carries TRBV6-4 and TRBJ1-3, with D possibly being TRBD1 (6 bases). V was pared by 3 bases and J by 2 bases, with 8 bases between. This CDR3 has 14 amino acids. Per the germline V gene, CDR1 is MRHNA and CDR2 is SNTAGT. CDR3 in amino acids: CASSESGAGNTIYF. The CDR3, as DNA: TGTGCCAGCAGTGAGTCAGGGGCTGGAAACACCATATATTTT.

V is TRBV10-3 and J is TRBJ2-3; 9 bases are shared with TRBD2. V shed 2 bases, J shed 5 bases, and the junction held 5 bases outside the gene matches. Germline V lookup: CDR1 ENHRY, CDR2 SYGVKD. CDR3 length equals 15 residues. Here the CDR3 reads CAISEAGGHGDTQYF. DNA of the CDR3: TGTGCCATCAGTGAGGCGGGGGGGCATGGAGATACGCAGTATTTT.

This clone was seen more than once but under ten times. The CDR3 coding sequence is TGCGCCAGCAGCGAGGGGACAGTTGAGACCCAGTACTTC. Protein sequence: CASSEGTVETQYF. The rearrangement links TRBV5-1 to TRBJ2-5; 7 bases map to TRBD1. The CDR3 contains 13 residues. In germline, CDR1 is SGHRS, CDR2 YFSETQ. V was clipped by 4 bases and J by 5 bases; unmatched bases: 5.

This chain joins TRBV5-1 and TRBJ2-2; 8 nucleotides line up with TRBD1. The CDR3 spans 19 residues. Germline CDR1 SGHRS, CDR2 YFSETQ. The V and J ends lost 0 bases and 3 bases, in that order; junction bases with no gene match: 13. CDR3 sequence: CASSLGGRGLSRDTGELFF. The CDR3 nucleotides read TGCGCCAGCAGCTTGGGAGGCAGGGGGCTTTCGAGGGACACCGGGGAGCTGTTTTTT.

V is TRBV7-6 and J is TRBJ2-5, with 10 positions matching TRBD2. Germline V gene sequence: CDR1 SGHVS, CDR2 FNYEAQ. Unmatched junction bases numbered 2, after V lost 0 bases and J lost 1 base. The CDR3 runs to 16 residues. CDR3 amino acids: CASSLASGGAQETQYF. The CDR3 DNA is TGTGCCAGCAGCTTAGCCAGCGGGGGGGCCCAAGAGACCCAGTACTTC.

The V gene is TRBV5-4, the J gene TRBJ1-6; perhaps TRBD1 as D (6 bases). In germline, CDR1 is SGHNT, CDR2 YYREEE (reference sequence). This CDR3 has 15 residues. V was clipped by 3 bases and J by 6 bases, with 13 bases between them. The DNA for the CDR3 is TGTGCCAGCAGCTCCGGGATAGGGGGTAATTCACCCCTCCACTTT. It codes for CASSSGIGGNSPLHF.

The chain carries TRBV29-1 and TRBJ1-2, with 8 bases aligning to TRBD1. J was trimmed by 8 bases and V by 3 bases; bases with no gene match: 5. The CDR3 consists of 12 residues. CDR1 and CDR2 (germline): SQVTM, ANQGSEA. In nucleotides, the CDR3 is TGCAGCGTTGACAGGGGGCTCGGCGGCTACACCTTC. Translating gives CSVDRGLGGYTF.

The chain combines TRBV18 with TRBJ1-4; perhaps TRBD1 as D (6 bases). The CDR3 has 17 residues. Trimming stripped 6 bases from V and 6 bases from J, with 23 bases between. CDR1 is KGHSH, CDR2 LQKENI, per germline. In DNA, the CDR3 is TGTGCCAGCTCTGCACGGGGGGCCTGGGCAAACGATGAAAAACTGTTTTTT. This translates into CASSARGAWANDEKLFF.

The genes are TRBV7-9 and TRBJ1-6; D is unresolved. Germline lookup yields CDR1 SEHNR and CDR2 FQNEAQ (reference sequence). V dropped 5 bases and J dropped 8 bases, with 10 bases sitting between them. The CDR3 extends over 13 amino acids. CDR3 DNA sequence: TGTGCCAGCAGCCCCGCGGGGTATTCACCCCTCCACTTT. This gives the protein CASSPAGYSPLHF. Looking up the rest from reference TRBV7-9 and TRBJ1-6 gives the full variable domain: DTGVSQNPRHKITKRGQNVTFRCDPISEHNRLYWYRQTLGQGPEFLTYFQNEAQLEKSRLLSDRFSAERPKGSFSTLEIQRTEQGDSAMYLCASSPAGYSPLHFGNGTRLTVT.

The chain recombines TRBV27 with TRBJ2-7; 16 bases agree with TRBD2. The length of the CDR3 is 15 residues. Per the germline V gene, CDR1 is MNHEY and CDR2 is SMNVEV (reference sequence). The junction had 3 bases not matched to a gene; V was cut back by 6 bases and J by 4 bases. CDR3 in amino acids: CASSAGLAGGYEQYF. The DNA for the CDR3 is TGTGCCAGCAGCGCGGGACTAGCGGGGGGGTACGAGCAGTACTTC.

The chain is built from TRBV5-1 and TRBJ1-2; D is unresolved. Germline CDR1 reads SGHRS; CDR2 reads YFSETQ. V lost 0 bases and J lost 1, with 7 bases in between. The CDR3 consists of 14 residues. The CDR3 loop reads CASSLEAVNYGYTF. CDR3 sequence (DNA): TGCGCCAGCAGCTTGGAGGCGGTTAACTATGGCTACACCTTC.